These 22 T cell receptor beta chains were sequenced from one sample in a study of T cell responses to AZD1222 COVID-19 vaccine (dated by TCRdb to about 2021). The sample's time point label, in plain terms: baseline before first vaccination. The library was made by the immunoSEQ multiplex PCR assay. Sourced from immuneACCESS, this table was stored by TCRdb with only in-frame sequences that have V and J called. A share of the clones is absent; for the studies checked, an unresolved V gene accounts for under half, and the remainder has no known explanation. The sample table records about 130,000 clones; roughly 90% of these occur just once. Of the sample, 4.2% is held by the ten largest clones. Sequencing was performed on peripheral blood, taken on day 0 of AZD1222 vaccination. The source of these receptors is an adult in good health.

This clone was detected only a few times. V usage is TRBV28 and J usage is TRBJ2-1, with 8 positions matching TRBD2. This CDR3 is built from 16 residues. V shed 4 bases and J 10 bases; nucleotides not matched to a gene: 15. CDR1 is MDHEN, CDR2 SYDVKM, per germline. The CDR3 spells CASSSAGTRGSGEQFF. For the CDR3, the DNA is TGTGCCAGCAGTTCCGCCGGGACTAGGGGAAGCGGGGAGCAGTTCTTC.

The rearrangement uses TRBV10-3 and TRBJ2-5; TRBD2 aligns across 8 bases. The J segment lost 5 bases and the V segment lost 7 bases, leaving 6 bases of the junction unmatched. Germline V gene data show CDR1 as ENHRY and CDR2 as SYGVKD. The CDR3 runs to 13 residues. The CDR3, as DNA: TGTGCCATCAACGGGGGGGTAGGTGAGACCCAGTACTTC. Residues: CAINGGVGETQYF.

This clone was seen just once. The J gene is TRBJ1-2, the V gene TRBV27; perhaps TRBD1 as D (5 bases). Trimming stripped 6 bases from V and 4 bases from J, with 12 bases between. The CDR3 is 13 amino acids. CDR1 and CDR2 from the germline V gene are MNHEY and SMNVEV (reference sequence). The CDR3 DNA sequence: TGTGCCAGCAGGGGGGACTATTCCTATGGCTACACCTTC. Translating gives CASRGDYSYGYTF.

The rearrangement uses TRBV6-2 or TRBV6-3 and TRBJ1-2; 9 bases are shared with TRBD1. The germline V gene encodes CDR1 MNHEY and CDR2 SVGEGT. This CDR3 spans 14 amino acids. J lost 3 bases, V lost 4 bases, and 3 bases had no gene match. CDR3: CASSWTGVYYGYTF. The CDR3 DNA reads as TGTGCCAGCAGTTGGACAGGGGTCTACTATGGCTACACCTTC.

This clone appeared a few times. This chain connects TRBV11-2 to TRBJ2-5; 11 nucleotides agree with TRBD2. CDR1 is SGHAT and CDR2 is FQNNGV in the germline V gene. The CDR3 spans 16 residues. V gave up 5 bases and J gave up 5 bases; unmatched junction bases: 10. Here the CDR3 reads CASSPRLAGIGETQYF. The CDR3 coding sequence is TGTGCCAGCAGCCCGAGACTAGCGGGAATCGGTGAGACCCAGTACTTC.

CDR3 nucleotides: TGTGCCAGCAGCTTCGGCAGGAGCTCTGGAAACACCATATATTTT. This sequence encodes CASSFGRSSGNTIYF. V gene TRBV5-5 combines with J gene TRBJ1-3, with D hard to call. Germline V CDR1 and CDR2: SGHKS, YYEKEE (reference sequence). The CDR3 is 15 residues long. V was cut by 2 bases and J by 0 bases, with 9 bases left in between.

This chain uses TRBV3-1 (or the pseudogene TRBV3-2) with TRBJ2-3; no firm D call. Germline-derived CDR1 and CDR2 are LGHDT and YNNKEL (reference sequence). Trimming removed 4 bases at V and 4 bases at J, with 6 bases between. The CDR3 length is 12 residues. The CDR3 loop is CASSLLSDTQYF. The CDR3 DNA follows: TGTGCCAGCAGCCTCCTGTCAGATACGCAGTATTTT.

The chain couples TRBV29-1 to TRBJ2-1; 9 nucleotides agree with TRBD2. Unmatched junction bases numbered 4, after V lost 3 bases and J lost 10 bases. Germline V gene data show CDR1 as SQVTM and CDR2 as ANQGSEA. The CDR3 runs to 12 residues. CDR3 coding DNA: TGCAGCGTTGAGCGCGGGGGGGTAGAGCAGTTCTTC. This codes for CSVERGGVEQFF.

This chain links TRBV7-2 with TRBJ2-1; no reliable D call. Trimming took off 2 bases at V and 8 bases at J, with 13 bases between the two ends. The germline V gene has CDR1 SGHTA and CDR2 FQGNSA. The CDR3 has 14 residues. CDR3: CASSLLGSRDEQFF. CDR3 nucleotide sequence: TGTGCCAGCAGCTTATTGGGTTCTAGAGATGAGCAGTTCTTC.

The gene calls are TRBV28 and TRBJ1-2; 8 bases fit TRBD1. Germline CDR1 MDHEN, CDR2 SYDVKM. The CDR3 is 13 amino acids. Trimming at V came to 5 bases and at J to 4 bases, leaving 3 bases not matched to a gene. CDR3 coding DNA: TGTGCCAGCAGTGCCGGGACAGGCTATGGCTACACCTTC. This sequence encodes CASSAGTGYGYTF.

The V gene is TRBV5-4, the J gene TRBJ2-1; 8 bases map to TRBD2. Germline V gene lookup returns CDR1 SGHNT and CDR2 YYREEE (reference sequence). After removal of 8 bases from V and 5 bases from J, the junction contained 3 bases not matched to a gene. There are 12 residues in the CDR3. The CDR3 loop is CASRLANNEQFF. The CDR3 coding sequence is TGTGCCAGTAGACTAGCGAACAATGAGCAGTTCTTC.

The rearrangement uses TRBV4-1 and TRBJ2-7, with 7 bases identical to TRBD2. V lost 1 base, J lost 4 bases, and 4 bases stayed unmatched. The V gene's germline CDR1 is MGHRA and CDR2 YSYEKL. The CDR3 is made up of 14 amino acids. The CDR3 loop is CASSQGAGDYEQYF. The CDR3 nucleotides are TGCGCCAGCAGCCAAGGGGCGGGGGATTACGAGCAGTACTTC.

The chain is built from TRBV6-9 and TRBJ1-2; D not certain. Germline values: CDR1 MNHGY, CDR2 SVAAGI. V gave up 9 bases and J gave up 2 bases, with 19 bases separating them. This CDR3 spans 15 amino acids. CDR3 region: CASAPGLVQNYGYTF. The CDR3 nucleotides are TGTGCCAGTGCTCCAGGACTCGTTCAAAACTATGGCTACACCTTC.

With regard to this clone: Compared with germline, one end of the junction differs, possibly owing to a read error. The CDR3 coding sequence is TGTGCCCGCAGCCCGGTAGATAGCAATCAGCCCCAGCATTTT. Amino acid sequence: CARSPVDSNQPQHF. The rearrangement uses TRBV5-4 and TRBJ1-5; D unresolved. Germline V lookup: CDR1 SGHNT, CDR2 YYREEE (reference sequence). CDR3 length: 14 residues.

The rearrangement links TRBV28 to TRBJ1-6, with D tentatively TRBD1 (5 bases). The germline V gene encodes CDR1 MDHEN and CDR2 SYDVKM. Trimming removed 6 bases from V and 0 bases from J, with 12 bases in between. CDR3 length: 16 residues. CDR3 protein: CASRLNRSSYNSPLHF. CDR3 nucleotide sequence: TGTGCCAGCAGACTTAACAGGAGCTCCTATAATTCACCCCTCCACTTT.

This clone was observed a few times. The CDR3 reads CASSAQTGVGNTGELFF. The CDR3 bases are TGTGCCAGCAGTGCACAAACAGGGGTGGGGAACACCGGGGAGCTGTTTTTT. The J gene is TRBJ2-2, the V gene TRBV6-1; 7 bases line up with TRBD1. The CDR3 is made up of 17 amino acids. CDR1 and CDR2 from the germline V gene are MNHNS and SASEGT. Trimming at V came to 4 bases and at J to 1 base, leaving 9 bases not matched to a gene.

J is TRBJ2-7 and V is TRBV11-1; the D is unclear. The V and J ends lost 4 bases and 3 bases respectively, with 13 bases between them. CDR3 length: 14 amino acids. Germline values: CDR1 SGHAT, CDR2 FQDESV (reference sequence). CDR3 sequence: CASSSRRTGYEQYF. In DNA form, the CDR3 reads TGTGCCAGCAGCTCGAGGAGAACTGGCTACGAGCAGTACTTC. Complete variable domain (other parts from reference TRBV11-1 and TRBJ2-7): EAEVAQSPRYKITEKSQAVAFWCDPISGHATLYWYRQILGQGPELLVQFQDESVVDDSQLPKDRFSAERLKGVDSTLKIQPAELGDSAMYLCASSSRRTGYEQYFGPGTRLTVT.

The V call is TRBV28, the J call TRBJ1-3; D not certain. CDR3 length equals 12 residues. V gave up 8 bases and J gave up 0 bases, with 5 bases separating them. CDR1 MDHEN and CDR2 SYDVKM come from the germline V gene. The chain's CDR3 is CASQSSGNTIYF. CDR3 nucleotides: TGTGCCAGCCAGAGCTCTGGAAACACCATATATTTT.

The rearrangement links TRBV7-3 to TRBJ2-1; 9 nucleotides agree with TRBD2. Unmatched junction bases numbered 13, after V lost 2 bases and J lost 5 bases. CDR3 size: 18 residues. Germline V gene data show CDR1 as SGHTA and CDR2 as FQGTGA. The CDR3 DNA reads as TGTGCCAGCAGCTTAGGTACCAGCGGGGGGCCCCTCGACAATGAGCAGTTCTTC. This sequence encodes CASSLGTSGGPLDNEQFF. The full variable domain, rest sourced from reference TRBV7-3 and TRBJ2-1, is GAGVSQTPSNKVTEKGKYVELRCDPISGHTALYWYRQSLGQGPEFLIYFQGTGAADDSGLPNDRFFAVRPEGSVSTLKIQRTERGDSAVYLCASSLGTSGGPLDNEQFFGPGTRLTVL.

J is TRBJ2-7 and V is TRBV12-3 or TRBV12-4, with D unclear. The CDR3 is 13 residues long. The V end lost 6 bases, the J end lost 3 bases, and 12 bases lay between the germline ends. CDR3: CASSPKPSYEQYF. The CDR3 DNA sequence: TGTGCCAGCAGCCCAAAACCTAGCTACGAGCAGTACTTC.

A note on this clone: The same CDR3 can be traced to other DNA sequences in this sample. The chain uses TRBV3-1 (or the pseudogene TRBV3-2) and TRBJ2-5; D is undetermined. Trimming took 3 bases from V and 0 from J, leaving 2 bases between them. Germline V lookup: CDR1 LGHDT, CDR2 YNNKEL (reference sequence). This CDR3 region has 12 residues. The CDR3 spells CASSQDQETQYF. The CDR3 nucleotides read TGTGCCAGCAGCCAGGACCAAGAGACCCAGTACTTC.

The CDR3 DNA reads TGCGCCAGCAGCTTGGAAGCGGGAGGTACTGGGGAGCAGTACTTC. It yields the protein CASSLEAGGTGEQYF. The chain has TRBV5-1 and TRBJ2-7; TRBD2 aligns across 9 bases. The CDR3 is 15 amino acids. J gave up 7 bases and V 0 bases, and 8 bases lay outside the gene matches. From germline, CDR1 is SGHRS and CDR2 YFSETQ.